The TCR beta chain described here comes from a study of CD4 T cells in relation to SARS-CoV-2 and coronaviruses. On the study more broadly: Convalescent patients had median age 38.5 years, range about 20 to 75.

TCRdb's copy holds only in-frame clones and misses some; the assay was immunoSEQ multiplex PCR. The table lists about 40,000 clones, 70% to 85% of them singletons, with about a fifth in the top ten. This CDR3 has 12 residues. The V gene lost 5 bases and the J gene lost 2 bases, with 7 bases spanning the gap. A remark on this clone: Its antigen is undetermined.

This receptor was taken from an adult with COVID-19. The chain links TRBV12-3 or TRBV12-4 to TRBJ2-7; D remains unclear. The material sequenced was memory CD4+ T cells from PBMCs, cultured in vitro. The CDR3 DNA follows: TGTGCCAGCAGTATGGGGACCTACGAGCAGTACTTC. This encodes CASSMGTYEQYF.